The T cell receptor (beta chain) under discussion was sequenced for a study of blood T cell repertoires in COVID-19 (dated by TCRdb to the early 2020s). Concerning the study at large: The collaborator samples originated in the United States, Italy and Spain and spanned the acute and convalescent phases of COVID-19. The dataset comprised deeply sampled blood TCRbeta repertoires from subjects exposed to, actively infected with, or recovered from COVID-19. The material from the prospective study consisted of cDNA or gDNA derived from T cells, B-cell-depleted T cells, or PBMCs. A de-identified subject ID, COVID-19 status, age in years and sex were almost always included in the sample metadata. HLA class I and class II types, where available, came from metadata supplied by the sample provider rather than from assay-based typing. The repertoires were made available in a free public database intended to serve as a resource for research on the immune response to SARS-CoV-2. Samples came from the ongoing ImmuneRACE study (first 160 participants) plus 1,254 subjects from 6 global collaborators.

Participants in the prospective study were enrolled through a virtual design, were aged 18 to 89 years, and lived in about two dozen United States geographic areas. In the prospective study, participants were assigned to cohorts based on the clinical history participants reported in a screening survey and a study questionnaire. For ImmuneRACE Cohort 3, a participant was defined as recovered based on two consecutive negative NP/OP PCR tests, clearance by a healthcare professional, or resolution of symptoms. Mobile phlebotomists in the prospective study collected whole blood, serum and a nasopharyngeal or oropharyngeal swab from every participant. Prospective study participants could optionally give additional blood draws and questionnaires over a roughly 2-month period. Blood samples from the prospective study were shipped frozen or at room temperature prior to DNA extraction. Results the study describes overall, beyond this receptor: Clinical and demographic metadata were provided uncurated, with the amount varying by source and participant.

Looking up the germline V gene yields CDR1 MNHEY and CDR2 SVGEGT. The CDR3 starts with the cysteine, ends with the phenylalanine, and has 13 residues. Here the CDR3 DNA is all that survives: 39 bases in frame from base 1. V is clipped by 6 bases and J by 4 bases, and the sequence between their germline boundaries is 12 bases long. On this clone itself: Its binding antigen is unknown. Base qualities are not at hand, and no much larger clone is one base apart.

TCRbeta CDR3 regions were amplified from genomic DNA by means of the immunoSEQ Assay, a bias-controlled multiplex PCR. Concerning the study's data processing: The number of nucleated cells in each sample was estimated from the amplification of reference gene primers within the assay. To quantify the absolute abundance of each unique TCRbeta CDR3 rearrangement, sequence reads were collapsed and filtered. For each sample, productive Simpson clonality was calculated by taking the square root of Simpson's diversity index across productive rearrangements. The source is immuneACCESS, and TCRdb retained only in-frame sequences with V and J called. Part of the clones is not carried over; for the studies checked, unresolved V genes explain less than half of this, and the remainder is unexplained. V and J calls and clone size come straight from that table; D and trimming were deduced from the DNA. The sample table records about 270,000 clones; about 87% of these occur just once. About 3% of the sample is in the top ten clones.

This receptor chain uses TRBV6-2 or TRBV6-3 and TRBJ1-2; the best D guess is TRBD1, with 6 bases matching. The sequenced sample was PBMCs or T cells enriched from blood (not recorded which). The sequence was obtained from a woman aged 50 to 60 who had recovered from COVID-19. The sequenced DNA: TGTGCCAGCAGCGATGGACAGTCCTATGGCTACACCTTC. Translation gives CASSDGQSYGYTF.